This is a list of T cell receptor beta chains from one sample in a study of neurological immune-mediated disorders. A single record per CDR3 protein comes from TCRdb applying MiXCR to the 5' RACE reads. The sample yields roughly 39,000 distinct CDR3 sequences, 7.2% seen once. The sample comprised CD4+ T cells from blood. All receptors come from a man in his forties or fifties in good health. Each CDR3 is given without its conserved first and last residue. Each record gives: V gene, CDR3 protein.

>TRBV20-1
SASGGRQGRTYEQY
>TRBV3-1
ASSPRASGSAYEQY
>TRBV11-2
ASTGTAFVEQY
>TRBV20-1
SARDRNLAGGTTGELF
>TRBV20-1
SARRLAGGSDTQY
>TRBV6-2/TRBV6-3
ASRMDGSTDTQY
>TRBV5-5
ASSSRGDLSYEQY
>TRBV30
AAPRDSLTDTQY
>TRBV18
ASSYRGQETQY
>TRBV20-1
SARFQPEAF
>TRBV7-9
ASSVRGWGMNTEAF
>TRBV20-1
SARDLLDRGVYGYT
>TRBV7-9
ASSSPGGEGTAGSGANVLT
>TRBV9
ASSVEPGSYEQY
>TRBV28
ASSLPRDRAKNIQY
>TRBV7-2
ASSLAGQGSYEQY
>TRBV20-1
SARVWAVHSNQPQH
>TRBV11-2
ASSSDRGTEAF
>TRBV7-2
ASSAPAGGASPEQY
>TRBV6-6
ASSYSRPDTQY
>TRBV18
ASSPVGQGVYEQY
>TRBV11-3
ASSSRRDSNEQF
>TRBV7-2
ASSLASHEQY
>TRBV20-1
SATTGYEQY
>TRBV11-2
ASSLPVGLAGIEQY
>TRBV20-1
SAMSGGADTQY
>TRBV29-1
SVGGETQY
>TRBV18
ASSPQGQPRSGNTIY
>TRBV5-1
ASSPGQGTDTQY